What follows describes a single T cell receptor (beta chain). This specimen belongs to a study of PD-L1 blockade in urothelial cancer. As to time point: pretreatment peripheral blood. The ends were cut back, 6 bases at V and 5 bases at J, with 16 bases in the middle. Germline V gene lookup returns CDR1 SQVTM and CDR2 ANQGSEA. This CDR3 region has 14 residues. Clones were sequenced by immunoSEQ multiplex PCR, and TCRdb holds only the in-frame ones, with some missing. The sample carries 90,000 or so clones, 90% recorded once. The material was PBMCs, obtained around atezolizumab (anti-PD-L1) treatment. The clonotype was recovered from a man in his 60s with urothelial cancer. V gene TRBV29-1 combines with J gene TRBJ2-2; TRBD1 might be the D (5 bases). Written as DNA, the CDR3 is TGCAGCGTGGGCGGACAAGGGGTAACCGGGGAGCTGTTTTTT. Its translation is CSVGGQGVTGELFF.